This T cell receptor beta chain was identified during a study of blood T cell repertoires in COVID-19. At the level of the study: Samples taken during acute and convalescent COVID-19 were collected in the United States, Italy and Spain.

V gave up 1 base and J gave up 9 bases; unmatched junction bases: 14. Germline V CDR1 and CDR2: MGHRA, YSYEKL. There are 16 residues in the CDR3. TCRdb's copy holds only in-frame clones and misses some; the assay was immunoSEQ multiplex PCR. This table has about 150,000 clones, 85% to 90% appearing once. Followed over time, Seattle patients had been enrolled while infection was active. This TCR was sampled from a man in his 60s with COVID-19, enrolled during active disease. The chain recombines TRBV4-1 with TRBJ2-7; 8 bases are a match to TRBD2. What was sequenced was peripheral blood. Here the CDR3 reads CASSQGALREATGQYF. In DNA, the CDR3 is TGCGCCAGCAGCCAAGGCGCGTTGCGGGAGGCCACAGGGCAGTACTTC.